This T cell receptor beta chain was observed in a study of blood T cell repertoires in COVID-19 (dated by TCRdb to the early 2020s). For context, the study as a whole: Collaborator samples came from the United States, Italy and Spain and covered acute and convalescent phases of COVID-19. The material from the prospective study consisted of cDNA or gDNA derived from T cells, B-cell-depleted T cells, or PBMCs. The dataset comprised deeply sampled blood TCRbeta repertoires from subjects exposed to, actively infected with, or recovered from COVID-19. The repertoires were made available in a free public database intended to serve as a resource for research on the immune response to SARS-CoV-2. The samples were drawn from two sources: the first 160 participants of the ongoing ImmuneRACE study, and 950 to 1,500 subjects contributed by 6 global collaborators. Sample metadata almost always included a de-identified subject ID, COVID-19 status, age in years and sex. HLA class I and class II types, where available, came from metadata supplied by the sample provider rather than from assay-based typing.

Whole blood was collected in K2EDTA tubes by collaborating institutions according to the institutions' own protocols. For TCRbeta analysis, collaborator samples were shipped as frozen whole blood, as isolated PBMCs, or as DNA extracted from either sample type. TCRbeta CDR3 regions were amplified from genomic DNA by means of the immunoSEQ Assay, a bias-controlled multiplex PCR. The paper's processing steps were these. The number of nucleated cells in each sample was estimated from the amplification of reference gene primers within the assay. To quantify the absolute abundance of each unique TCRbeta CDR3 rearrangement, sequence reads were collapsed and filtered. For each sample, productive Simpson clonality was calculated by taking the square root of Simpson's diversity index across productive rearrangements. TCRdb took this table from immuneACCESS and kept in-frame rearrangements with V and J called. Such tables lack part of the clones; where checked against another copy, unresolved V genes explain under half of the gap, and the rest is unexplained. The DNA gave D and trimming, while V, J and clone size come from that table. The sample yields 13,000 to 15,000 clones; approximately 92% were counted once. The ten largest clones represent roughly 15% of the sample.

Of note for this clone: The specificity of this receptor is unknown. No qualities accompany the bases; no much larger clone lies one base away.

Overall study outcomes, separate from this receptor: How much clinical and demographic metadata was included differed by source and by participant, and the metadata was provided uncurated.

As encoded in the germline V gene, CDR1 is MNHEY while CDR2 is SVGEGT. Inclusive of the bounding cysteine and phenylalanine, the CDR3 is 15 residues long. Left in the record is the CDR3 DNA by itself, 45 bases read in frame from the first base. Trimming removed 5 bases from V and 6 bases from J; the gene matches leave 10 bases unexplained. The sample consisted of peripheral blood. This clonotype was sampled from a man in his fifties with active COVID-19. The V and J genes are TRBV6-2 or TRBV6-3 and TRBJ2-1; 7 bases in the junction line up with TRBD1. The DNA sequence follows: TGTGCCAGCAGTCCGCAGGGGGTTCGGACCAATGAGCAGTTCTTC. The resulting protein is CASSPQGVRTNEQFF.